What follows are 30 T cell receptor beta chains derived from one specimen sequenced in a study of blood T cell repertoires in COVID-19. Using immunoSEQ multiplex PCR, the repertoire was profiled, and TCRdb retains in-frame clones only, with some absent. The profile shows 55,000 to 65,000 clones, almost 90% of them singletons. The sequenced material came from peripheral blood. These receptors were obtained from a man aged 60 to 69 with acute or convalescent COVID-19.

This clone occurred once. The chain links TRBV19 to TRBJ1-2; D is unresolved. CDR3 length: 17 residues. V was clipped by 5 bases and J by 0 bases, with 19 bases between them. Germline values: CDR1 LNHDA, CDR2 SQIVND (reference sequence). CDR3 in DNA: TGTGCCAGTAGTGCCACCGGACGGGAGTTAGCTAACTATGGCTACACCTTC. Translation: CASSATGRELANYGYTF. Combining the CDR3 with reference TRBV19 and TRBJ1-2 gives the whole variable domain DGGITQSPKYLFRKEGQNVTLSCEQNLNHDAMYWYRQDPGQGLRLIYYSQIVNDFQKGDIAEGYSVSREKKESFPLTVTSAQKNPTAFYLCASSATGRELANYGYTFGSGTRLTVV.

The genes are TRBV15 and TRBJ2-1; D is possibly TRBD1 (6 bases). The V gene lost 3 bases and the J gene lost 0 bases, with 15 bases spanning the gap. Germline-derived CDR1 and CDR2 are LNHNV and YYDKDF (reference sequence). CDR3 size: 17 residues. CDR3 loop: CATSRERQESSYNEQFF. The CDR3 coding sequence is TGTGCCACCAGCAGGGAAAGACAGGAAAGCTCCTACAATGAGCAGTTCTTC.

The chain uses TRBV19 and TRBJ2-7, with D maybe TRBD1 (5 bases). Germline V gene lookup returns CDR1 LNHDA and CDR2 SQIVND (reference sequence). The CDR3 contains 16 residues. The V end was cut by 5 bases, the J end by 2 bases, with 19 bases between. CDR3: CASSSSRWGGAYEQYF. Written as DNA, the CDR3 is TGTGCCAGTAGTTCTTCCCGGTGGGGCGGCGCCTACGAGCAGTACTTC.

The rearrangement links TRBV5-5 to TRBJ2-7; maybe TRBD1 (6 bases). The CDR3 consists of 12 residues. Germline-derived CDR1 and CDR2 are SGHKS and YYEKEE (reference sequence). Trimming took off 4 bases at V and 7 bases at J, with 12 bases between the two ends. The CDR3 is CASSLTGREQYF. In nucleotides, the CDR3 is TGTGCCAGCAGCCTTACAGGGCGTGAGCAGTACTTC. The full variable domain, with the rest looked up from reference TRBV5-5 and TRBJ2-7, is DAGVTQSPTHLIKTRGQQVTLRCSPISGHKSVSWYQQVLGQGPQFIFQYYEKEERGRGNFPDRFSARQFPNYSSELNVNALLLGDSALYLCASSLTGREQYFGPGTRLTVT.

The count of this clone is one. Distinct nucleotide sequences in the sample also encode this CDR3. The CDR3 reads CASSGVEGETQYF. The CDR3 DNA sequence: TGCGCCAGCAGCGGGGTTGAGGGTGAGACCCAGTACTTC. The chain carries TRBV5-1 and TRBJ2-5, with a tentative D call TRBD2 (5 bases). This CDR3 contains 13 residues. Trimming took off 4 bases at V and 5 bases at J, with 12 bases between the two ends. CDR1 SGHRS and CDR2 YFSETQ come from the germline V gene.

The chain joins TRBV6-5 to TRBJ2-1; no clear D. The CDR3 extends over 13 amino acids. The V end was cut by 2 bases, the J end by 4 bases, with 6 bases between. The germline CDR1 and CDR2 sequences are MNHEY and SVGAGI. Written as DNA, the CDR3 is TGTGCCAGCAGTTACGAGGAATACAATGAGCAGTTCTTC. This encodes CASSYEEYNEQFF.

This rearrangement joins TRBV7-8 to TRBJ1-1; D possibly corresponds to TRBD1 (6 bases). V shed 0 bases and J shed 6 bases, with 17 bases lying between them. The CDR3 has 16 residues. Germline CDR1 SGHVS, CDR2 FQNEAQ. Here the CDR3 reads CASSLARQGRGPEAFF. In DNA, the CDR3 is TGTGCCAGCAGCTTAGCGCGGCAGGGGCGCGGCCCTGAAGCTTTCTTT. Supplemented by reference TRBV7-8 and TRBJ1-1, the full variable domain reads GAGVSQSPRYKVAKRGQDVALRCDPISGHVSLFWYQQALGQGPEFLTYFQNEAQLDKSGLPSDRFFAERPEGSVSTLKIQRTQQEDSAVYLCASSLARQGRGPEAFFGQGTRLTVV.

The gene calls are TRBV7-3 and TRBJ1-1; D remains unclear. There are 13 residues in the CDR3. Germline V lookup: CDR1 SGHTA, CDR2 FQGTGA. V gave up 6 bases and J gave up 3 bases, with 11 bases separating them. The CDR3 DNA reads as TGTGCCAGCAGTCTAATGTCCTACACTGAAGCTTTCTTT. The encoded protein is CASSLMSYTEAFF.

CDR3 amino acids: CASSPASGVYEQYF. Written as DNA, the CDR3 is TGTGCCAGCTCACCAGCTAGCGGGGTCTACGAGCAGTACTTC. The V call is TRBV18, the J call TRBJ2-7; TRBD2 matches 9 bases. The CDR3 runs 14 residues. From germline, CDR1 is KGHSH and CDR2 LQKENI. With 2 bases clipped from V and 3 bases from J, the junction kept 2 bases outside the gene matches. The variable domain in full, completed from reference TRBV18 and TRBJ2-7, reads NAGVMQNPRHLVRRRGQEARLRCSPMKGHSHVYWYRQLPEEGLKFMVYLQKENIIDESGMPKERFSAEFPKEGPSILRIQQVVRGDSAAYFCASSPASGVYEQYFGPGTRLTVT.

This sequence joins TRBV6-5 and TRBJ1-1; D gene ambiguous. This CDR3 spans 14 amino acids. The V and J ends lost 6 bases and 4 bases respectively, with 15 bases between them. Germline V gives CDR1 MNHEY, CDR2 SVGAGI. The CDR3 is CASSSGAIGTEAFF. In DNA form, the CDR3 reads TGTGCCAGCAGCTCCGGAGCGATCGGCACTGAAGCTTTCTTT.

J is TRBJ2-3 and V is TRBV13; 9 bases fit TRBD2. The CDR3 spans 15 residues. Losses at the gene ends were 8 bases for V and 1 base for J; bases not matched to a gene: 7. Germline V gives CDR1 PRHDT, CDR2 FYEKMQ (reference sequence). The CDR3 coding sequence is TGTGCCAGCTTTAAGCGGGGGGAGGGCACAGATACGCAGTATTTT. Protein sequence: CASFKRGEGTDTQYF.

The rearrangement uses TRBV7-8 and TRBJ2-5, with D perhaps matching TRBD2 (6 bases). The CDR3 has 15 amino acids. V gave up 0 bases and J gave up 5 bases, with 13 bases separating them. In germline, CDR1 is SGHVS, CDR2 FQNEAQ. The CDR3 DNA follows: TGTGCCAGCAGCTTAGCGATCGGGGGTATTGAGACCCAGTACTTC. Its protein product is CASSLAIGGIETQYF.

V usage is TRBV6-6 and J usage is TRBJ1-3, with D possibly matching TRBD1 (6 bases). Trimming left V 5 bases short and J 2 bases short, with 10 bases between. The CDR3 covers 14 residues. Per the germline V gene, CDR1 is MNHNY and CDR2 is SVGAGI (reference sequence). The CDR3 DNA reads TGTGCCAGCAGTAGCTGGACAGCTGGAAACACCATATATTTT. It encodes CASSSWTAGNTIYF.

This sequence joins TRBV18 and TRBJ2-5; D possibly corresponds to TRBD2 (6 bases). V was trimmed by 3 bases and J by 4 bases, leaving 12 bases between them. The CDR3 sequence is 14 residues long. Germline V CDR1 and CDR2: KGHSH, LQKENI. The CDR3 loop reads CASSPSEGGETQYF. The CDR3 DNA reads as TGTGCCAGCTCACCGAGCGAGGGAGGAGAGACCCAGTACTTC.

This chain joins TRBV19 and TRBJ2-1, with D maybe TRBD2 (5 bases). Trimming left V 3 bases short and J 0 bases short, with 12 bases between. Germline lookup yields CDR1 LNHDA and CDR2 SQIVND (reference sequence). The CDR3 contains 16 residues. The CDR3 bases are TGTGCCAGTAGTATGGCGGGTGAGAGCTCCTACAATGAGCAGTTCTTC. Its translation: CASSMAGESSYNEQFF.

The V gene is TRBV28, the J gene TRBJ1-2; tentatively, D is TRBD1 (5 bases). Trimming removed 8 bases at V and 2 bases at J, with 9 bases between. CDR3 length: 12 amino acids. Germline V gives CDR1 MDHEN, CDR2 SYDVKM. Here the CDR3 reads CASVTGNYGYTF. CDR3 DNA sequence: TGTGCCAGCGTTACAGGAAACTATGGCTACACCTTC.

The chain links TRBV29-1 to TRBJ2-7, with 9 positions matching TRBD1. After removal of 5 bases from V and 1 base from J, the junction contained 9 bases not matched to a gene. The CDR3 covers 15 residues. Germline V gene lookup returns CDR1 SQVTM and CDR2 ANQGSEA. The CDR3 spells CSVKHPGQGSYEQYF. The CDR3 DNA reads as TGCAGCGTTAAGCATCCGGGACAGGGATCCTACGAGCAGTACTTC.

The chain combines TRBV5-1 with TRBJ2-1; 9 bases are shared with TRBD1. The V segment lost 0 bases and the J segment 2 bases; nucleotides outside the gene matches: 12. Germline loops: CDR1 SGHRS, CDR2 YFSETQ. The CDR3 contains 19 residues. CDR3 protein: CASSLARGTGRNPYNEQFF. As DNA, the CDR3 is TGCGCCAGCAGCTTGGCCCGGGGGACAGGGAGAAACCCCTACAATGAGCAGTTCTTC.

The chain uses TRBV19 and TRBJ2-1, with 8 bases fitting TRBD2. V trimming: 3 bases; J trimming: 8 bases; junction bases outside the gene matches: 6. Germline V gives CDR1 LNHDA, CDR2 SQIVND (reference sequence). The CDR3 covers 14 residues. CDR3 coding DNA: TGTGCCAGTAGTATTACGGGAGGGCCGGATGAGCAGTTCTTC. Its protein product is CASSITGGPDEQFF.

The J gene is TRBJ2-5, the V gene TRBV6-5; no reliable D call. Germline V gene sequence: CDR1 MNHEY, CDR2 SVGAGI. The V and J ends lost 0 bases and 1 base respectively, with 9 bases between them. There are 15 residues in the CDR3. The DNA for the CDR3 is TGTGCCAGCAGTTACTCGAGAGTTCTCCAAGAGACCCAGTACTTC. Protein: CASSYSRVLQETQYF.

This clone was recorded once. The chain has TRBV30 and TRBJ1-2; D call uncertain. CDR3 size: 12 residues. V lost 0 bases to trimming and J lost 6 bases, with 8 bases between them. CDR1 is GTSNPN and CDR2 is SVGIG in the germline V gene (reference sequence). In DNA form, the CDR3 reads TGTGCCTGGAGTGTAGCCGGGGATGGCTACACCTTC. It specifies CAWSVAGDGYTF. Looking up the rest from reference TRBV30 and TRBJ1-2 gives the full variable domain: SQTIHQWPATLVQPVGSPLSLECTVEGTSNPNLYWYRQAAGRGLQLLFYSVGIGQISSEVPQNLSASRPQDRQFILSSKKLLLSDSGFYLCAWSVAGDGYTFGSGTRLTVV.

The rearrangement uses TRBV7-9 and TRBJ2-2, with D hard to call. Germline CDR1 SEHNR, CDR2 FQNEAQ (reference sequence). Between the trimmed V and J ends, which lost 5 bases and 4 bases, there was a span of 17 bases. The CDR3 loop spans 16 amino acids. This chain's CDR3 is CASSPYSRPLTGELFF. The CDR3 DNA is TGTGCCAGCAGCCCTTACTCTAGGCCCCTCACCGGGGAGCTGTTTTTT.

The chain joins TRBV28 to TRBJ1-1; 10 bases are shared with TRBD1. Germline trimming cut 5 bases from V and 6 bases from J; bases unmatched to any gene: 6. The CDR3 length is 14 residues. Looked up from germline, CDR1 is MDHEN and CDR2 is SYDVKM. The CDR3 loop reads CASSLGQGRAEAFF. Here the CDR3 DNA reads TGTGCCAGCAGTCTGGGACAGGGGAGGGCTGAAGCTTTCTTT. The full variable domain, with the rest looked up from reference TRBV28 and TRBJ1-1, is DVKVTQSSRYLVKRTGEKVFLECVQDMDHENMFWYRQDPGLGLRLIYFSYDVKMKEKGDIPEGYSVSREKKERFSLILESASTNQTSMYLCASSLGQGRAEAFFGQGTRLTVV.

CDR3 residues: CASSQDIAGAYSPLHF. CDR3 nucleotides: TGTGCCAGCAGCCAAGATATCGCGGGGGCGTATTCACCCCTCCACTTT. The genes are TRBV3-1 (or the pseudogene TRBV3-2) and TRBJ1-6; maybe TRBD1 (6 bases). In germline, CDR1 is LGHDT, CDR2 YNNKEL (reference sequence). The CDR3 contains 16 residues. The V end lost 0 bases, the J end lost 8 bases, and 14 bases lay between the germline ends.

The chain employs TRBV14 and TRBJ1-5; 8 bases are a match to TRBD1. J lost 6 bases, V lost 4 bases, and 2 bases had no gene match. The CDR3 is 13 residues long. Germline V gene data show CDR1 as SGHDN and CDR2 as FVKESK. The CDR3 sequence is CASSRGQAQPQHF. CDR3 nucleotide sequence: TGTGCCAGCAGCCGGGGACAGGCTCAGCCCCAGCATTTT.

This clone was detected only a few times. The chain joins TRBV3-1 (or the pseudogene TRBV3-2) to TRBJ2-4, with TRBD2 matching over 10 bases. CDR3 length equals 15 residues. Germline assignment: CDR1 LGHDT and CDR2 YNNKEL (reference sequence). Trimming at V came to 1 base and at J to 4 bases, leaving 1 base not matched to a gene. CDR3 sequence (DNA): TGTGCCAGCAGCCAAGGGACTAGCGGAAAAAACATTCAGTACTTC. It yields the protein CASSQGTSGKNIQYF.

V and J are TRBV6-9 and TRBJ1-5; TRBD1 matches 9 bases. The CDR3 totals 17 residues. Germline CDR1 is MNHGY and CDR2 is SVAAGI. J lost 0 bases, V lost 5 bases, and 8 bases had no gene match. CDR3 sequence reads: CASSTGTGPYSNQPQHF. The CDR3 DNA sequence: TGTGCCAGCAGTACTGGGACAGGGCCCTATAGCAATCAGCCCCAGCATTTT.

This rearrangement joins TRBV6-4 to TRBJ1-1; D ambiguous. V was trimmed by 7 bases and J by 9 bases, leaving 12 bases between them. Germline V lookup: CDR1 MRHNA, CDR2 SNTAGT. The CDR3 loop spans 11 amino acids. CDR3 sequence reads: CASMGGGQAFF. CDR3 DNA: TGTGCCAGCATGGGAGGAGGGCAAGCTTTCTTT.

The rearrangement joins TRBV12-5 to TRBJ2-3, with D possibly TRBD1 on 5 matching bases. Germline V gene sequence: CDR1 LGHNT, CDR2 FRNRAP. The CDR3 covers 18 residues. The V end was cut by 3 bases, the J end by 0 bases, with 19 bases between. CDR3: CASGFTLKTVKSTDTQYF. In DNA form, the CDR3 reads TGTGCTAGTGGTTTCACCCTTAAGACAGTAAAGAGCACAGATACGCAGTATTTT.

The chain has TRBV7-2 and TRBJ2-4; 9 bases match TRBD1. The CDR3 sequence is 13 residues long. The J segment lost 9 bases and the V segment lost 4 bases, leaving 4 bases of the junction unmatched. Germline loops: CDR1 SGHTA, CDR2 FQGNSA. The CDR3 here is CASSSDRGSIQYF. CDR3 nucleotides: TGTGCCAGCAGCTCAGACAGGGGGAGCATTCAGTACTTC.